Listed below are T cell receptor beta chains from one sample, sequenced in a study of OX40 agonist ivuxolimab in advanced cancers. Libraries were prepared by immunoSEQ multiplex PCR; TCRdb keeps only in-frame clonotypes and omits some of them. Here the sample spans tens of thousands of clones, 84% being singletons. Sequencing used CD4+ or CD8+ T cells sorted from blood, obtained in a trial of the OX40 agonist ivuxolimab. These receptors all stem from an adult with an advanced solid tumor such as melanoma, head and neck, liver or kidney cancer. Each CDR3 is given without its conserved first and last residue. Fields, in order: V gene, J gene, CDR3 protein.

v_call: TRBV29-1; j_call: TRBJ2-5; cdr3_aa: SVLQGALGEQY
v_call: TRBV4-2; j_call: TRBJ2-3; cdr3_aa: ASSPPLPSTDTQY
v_call: TRBV19; j_call: TRBJ2-2; cdr3_aa: ASRNNPNTGELF
v_call: TRBV28; j_call: TRBJ1-1; cdr3_aa: ASRRDRGGFAF
v_call: TRBV29-1; j_call: TRBJ1-2; cdr3_aa: SVERRGQVVYGYT
v_call: TRBV6-1; j_call: TRBJ1-2; cdr3_aa: ASSETGIVYGYT
v_call: TRBV20-1; j_call: TRBJ2-1; cdr3_aa: SAAPTHEQF
v_call: TRBV18; j_call: TRBJ2-1; cdr3_aa: ASSPRLTSVSSYNEQF
v_call: TRBV7-3; j_call: TRBJ2-3; cdr3_aa: ASSQAGGGPSTDTQY
v_call: TRBV19; j_call: TRBJ2-5; cdr3_aa: ASSSPGGRETQY
v_call: TRBV4-2; j_call: TRBJ2-2; cdr3_aa: ASSQAALFDTGELF